The text below deals with one T cell receptor (beta chain). This entry is derived from a study of cytomegalovirus exposure and HLA in healthy donors. The CDR3 sequence is 17 residues long. V gave up 0 bases and J gave up 2 bases; unmatched junction bases: 5. Germline CDR1 reads SGDLS; CDR2 reads YYNGEE. The PCR was carried out with 60 Vbeta primers and 13 Jbeta primers. Clones were sequenced by immunoSEQ multiplex PCR, and TCRdb holds only the in-frame ones, with some missing. The sample lists 100,000 or so clones; approximately 80% were seen once. The specimen was PBMCs. V and J are TRBV9 and TRBJ2-3; TRBD2 agrees at 11 bases. The TCR originated in a man aged 18-30 years in good health and CMV-seronegative. Here the CDR3 reads CASSVGLAGGLTDTQYF. The CDR3 DNA sequence: TGTGCCAGCAGCGTAGGGCTAGCGGGGGGCCTCACAGATACGCAGTATTTT.